The 15 T cell receptor beta chains in this list originate from one sample, sequenced in a study of shared T cell receptors in the human thymus. Here immunoSEQ multiplex PCR was the method, and the copy in TCRdb shows in-frame clones only, minus some. This sample carries over 650,000 clones, 70% to 90% of them seen once, and the ten largest clones take just under 0.0095%. The data also belong to a second study, concerning human thymus T cells.

Sequencing was done on a sample of thymocytes. These receptors all stem from a boy under two years old with a congenital heart defect.

The chain couples TRBV18 to TRBJ1-1; TRBD1 agrees at 9 bases. The CDR3 is made up of 19 amino acids. V gave up 2 bases and J gave up 1 base; unmatched junction bases: 14. Germline V gives CDR1 KGHSH, CDR2 LQKENI. This CDR3 is CASSPSSTGGLSPNTEAFF. Written as DNA, the CDR3 is TGTGCCAGCTCACCATCGTCCACAGGGGGCTTAAGTCCGAACACTGAAGCTTTCTTT.

This chain joins TRBV4-1 and TRBJ2-7; TRBD2 agrees at 9 bases. V shed 0 bases, J shed 0 bases, and the junction held 9 bases outside the gene matches. CDR1 MGHRA and CDR2 YSYEKL come from the germline V gene. CDR3 length equals 18 residues. The CDR3 coding sequence is TGCGCCAGCAGCCAAGAAGCTCCCGGGCGGGAGGGCTCCTACGAGCAGTACTTC. This encodes CASSQEAPGREGSYEQYF.

The rearrangement joins TRBV7-8 to TRBJ1-3, with D tentatively TRBD1 (5 bases). CDR1 and CDR2 (germline): SGHVS, FQNEAQ. The CDR3 contains 18 residues. V lost 0 bases, J lost 0 bases, and 15 bases lay in between. The CDR3 region has the DNA TGTGCCAGCAGCTTAGCAACAGGACCGACGAGCTCTGGAAACACCATATATTTT. Its protein is CASSLATGPTSSGNTIYF.

This clone was picked up a small number of times. V is TRBV5-1 and J is TRBJ2-2; 12 bases match TRBD2. The CDR3 sequence is 16 residues long. From germline, CDR1 is SGHRS and CDR2 YFSETQ. V dropped 4 bases and J dropped 7; count of bases not matched to a gene: 8. Here the CDR3 DNA reads TGCGCCAGCAGCAGTCGGACTAGCGGGACCGGCGGGGAGCTGTTTTTT. Protein product: CASSSRTSGTGGELFF. Variable domain in full (rest from reference TRBV5-1 and TRBJ2-2): KAGVTQTPRYLIKTRGQQVTLSCSPISGHRSVSWYQQTPGQGLQFLFEYFSETQRNKGNFPGRFSGRQFSNSRSEMNVSTLELGDSALYLCASSSRTSGTGGELFFGEGSRLTVL.

This chain uses TRBV7-9 with TRBJ1-2, with 10 bases that match TRBD1. Germline CDR1 reads SEHNR; CDR2 reads FQNEAQ (reference sequence). The CDR3 totals 18 residues. Trimming cost V 0 bases and J 5 bases; bases outside gene matches: 12. Here the CDR3 reads CASSLAQGTGVYLYGYTF. CDR3 nucleotides: TGTGCCAGCAGCTTAGCGCAAGGGACAGGGGTTTATTTGTATGGCTACACCTTC.

The V call is TRBV10-1, the J call TRBJ2-7; perhaps TRBD2 as D (5 bases). CDR3 length: 15 amino acids. In germline, CDR1 is WNHNN, CDR2 SYGVQD (reference sequence). V was shortened by 3 bases and J by 3 bases, with 15 bases between the two germline ends. DNA for the CDR3: TGCGCCAGCAGTGACGGTCGAGGGCCCGACTACGAGCAGTACTTC. It codes for CASSDGRGPDYEQYF.

The genes are TRBV7-2 and TRBJ2-4; 8 nucleotides match TRBD2. The length of the CDR3 is 15 residues. J was trimmed by 0 bases and V by 5 bases; bases with no gene match: 3. Germline V lookup: CDR1 SGHTA, CDR2 FQGNSA. The CDR3 loop is CASSPGGEAKNIQYF. The DNA of the CDR3 is TGTGCCAGCAGCCCCGGGGGGGAAGCCAAAAACATTCAGTACTTC.

The chain combines TRBV20-1 with TRBJ2-7, with D tentatively TRBD2 (8 bases). Germline V gene sequence: CDR1 DFQATT, CDR2 SNEGSKA (reference sequence). The V gene lost 8 bases and the J gene lost 9 bases, with 14 bases spanning the gap. The CDR3 loop spans 10 amino acids. CDR3 sequence: CSSGGGGQYF. In nucleotides, the CDR3 is TGCAGTTCGGGAGGGGGCGGGCAGTACTTC.

The V gene is TRBV29-1, the J gene TRBJ1-4, with D maybe TRBD1 (5 bases). Germline CDR1 reads SQVTM; CDR2 reads ANQGSEA. This CDR3 is built from 15 residues. The germline V and J ends were trimmed by 7 bases and 8 bases, with 23 bases remaining between them. The CDR3 DNA sequence: TGCAGCGCTCTCCCTCCAGGGATAGGAGGGGAAAAACTGTTTTTT. This translates into CSALPPGIGGEKLFF.

The genes are TRBV4-3 and TRBJ1-1; D ambiguous. The V end lost 0 bases, the J end lost 8 bases, and 7 bases lay between the germline ends. CDR3 length: 12 amino acids. Germline values: CDR1 LGHNA, CDR2 YSLEER. CDR3: CASSQDPGEAFF. For the CDR3, the DNA is TGCGCCAGCAGCCAAGATCCGGGGGAAGCTTTCTTT.

This clone was counted between two and nine times. This sequence joins TRBV7-6 and TRBJ1-4, with D perhaps TRBD1 (6 bases). The V gene's germline CDR1 is SGHVS and CDR2 FNYEAQ. Trimming took 5 bases from V and 2 from J, leaving 18 bases between them. The CDR3 is 17 residues long. This CDR3 is CASSPRQDSETNEKLFF. The CDR3 region has the DNA TGTGCCAGCAGCCCCCGACAGGATTCAGAGACTAATGAAAAACTGTTTTTT. The whole variable domain, remainder taken from reference TRBV7-6 and TRBJ1-4, is GAGVSQSPRYKVTKRGQDVALRCDPISGHVSLYWYRQALGQGPEFLTYFNYEAQQDKSGLPNDRFSAERPEGSISTLTIQRTEQRDSAMYRCASSPRQDSETNEKLFFGSGTQLSVL.

J is TRBJ2-7 and V is TRBV9; TRBD2 matches at 8 bases. The length of the CDR3 is 18 residues. Germline CDR1 is SGDLS and CDR2 is YYNGEE. J gave up 0 bases and V 6 bases, and 17 bases lay outside the gene matches. CDR3 nucleotides: TGTGCCAGCATCAATCCTAGAGGGACTAGAGAAGGCTCCTACGAGCAGTACTTC. Translation: CASINPRGTREGSYEQYF.

The rearrangement joins TRBV5-1 to TRBJ2-1; D is possibly TRBD2 (6 bases). V was shortened by 4 bases and J by 2 bases, with 19 bases between the two germline ends. The CDR3 totals 17 residues. The germline gives CDR1 SGHRS, CDR2 YFSETQ. The CDR3 protein is CASSGDRDSETYNEQFF. The DNA of the CDR3 is TGCGCCAGCAGCGGGGACCGGGACTCCGAAACCTACAATGAGCAGTTCTTC.

The rearrangement joins TRBV27 to TRBJ1-2, with 11 bases aligning to TRBD1. This CDR3 has 15 residues. Germline CDR1 MNHEY, CDR2 SMNVEV (reference sequence). J was trimmed by 2 bases and V by 8 bases; bases with no gene match: 7. The CDR3, as DNA: TGTGCCAGCGGGAGGACAGGGGGCGCCAACTATGGCTACACCTTC. Translated, it gives CASGRTGGANYGYTF.

The chain has TRBV29-1 and TRBJ2-2, with 7 bases matching TRBD1. V lost 4 bases to trimming and J lost 7 bases; unmatched junction nucleotides: 6. Germline CDR1 SQVTM, CDR2 ANQGSEA. The CDR3 length is 13 residues. The CDR3 loop reads CSVVSGGDGELFF. The CDR3 region has the DNA TGCAGCGTTGTTTCAGGGGGAGACGGGGAGCTGTTTTTT.